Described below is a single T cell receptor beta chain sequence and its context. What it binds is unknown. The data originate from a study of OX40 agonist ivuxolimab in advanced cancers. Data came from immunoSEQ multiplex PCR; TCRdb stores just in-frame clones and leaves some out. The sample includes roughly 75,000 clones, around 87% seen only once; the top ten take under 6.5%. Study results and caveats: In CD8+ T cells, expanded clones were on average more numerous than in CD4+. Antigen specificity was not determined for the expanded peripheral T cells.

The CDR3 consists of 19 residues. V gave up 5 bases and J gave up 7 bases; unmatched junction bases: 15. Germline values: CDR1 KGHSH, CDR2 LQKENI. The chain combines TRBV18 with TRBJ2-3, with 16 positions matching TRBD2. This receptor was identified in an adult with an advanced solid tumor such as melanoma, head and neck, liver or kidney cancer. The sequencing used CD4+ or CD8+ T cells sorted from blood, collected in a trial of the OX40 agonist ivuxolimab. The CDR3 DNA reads TGTGCCAGCTCATCCCGACCGGGACTAGCGGGGGGGAGGATGAATACGCAGTATTTT. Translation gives CASSSRPGLAGGRMNTQYF.